A selection of T cell receptor beta chains follows, all from one sample in a study of beta chain features in type 1 diabetes. Assay: immunoSEQ multiplex PCR; the TCRdb copy retains only in-frame clones and omits some. The table shows about 26,000 clones, with about 45% occurring only once. Sequencing was carried out using stem cell memory CD4+ T cells from blood. Receptors originate from a man younger than 45 with type 1 diabetes. Each CDR3 is given with its conserved first and last residue.

J gene,V gene,CDR3 protein
TRBJ2-7,TRBV27,CASSPWDTYYEQYF
TRBJ2-7,TRBV6-5,CASSPGLKDEQYF
TRBJ2-1,TRBV4-2,CASSQGQRNEQFF
TRBJ2-7,TRBV7-9,CASSLGTAPREQYF
TRBJ2-1,TRBV9,CASSAPARGASGVLGGNEQFF
TRBJ2-1,TRBV30,CATTGLAVYNEQFF
TRBJ2-3,TRBV19,CASRSGGTDTQYF
TRBJ2-6,TRBV4-1,CASSQPRDRVEAGANVLTF
TRBJ1-2,TRBV29-1,CSVAGHLANYGYTF
TRBJ1-1,TRBV5-1,CASSWGQHGNTEAFF
TRBJ2-7,TRBV7-2,CASSLAGGPLEQYF
TRBJ1-5,TRBV7-9,CASSLTGGSQPQHF
TRBJ1-2,TRBV7-9,CASSRDRGSYGYTF
TRBJ2-2,TRBV2,CALSGEVTAGELFF
TRBJ2-7,TRBV19,CASSNGQSYEQYF
TRBJ2-3,TRBV11-3,CASSNRDRGEDTQYF
TRBJ2-4,TRBV18,CASSQQGLAKNIQYF
TRBJ2-2,TRBV30,CACGREANTGELFF
TRBJ1-1,TRBV5-6,CASSPGQVSNTEAFF
TRBJ2-5,TRBV10-3,CAIRGTGGETQYF
TRBJ1-2,TRBV7-9,CASLAGDGYTF
TRBJ2-7,TRBV7-6,CATGGQGGEQYF
TRBJ2-7,TRBV7-9,CASSRTGTGVNEQYF
TRBJ2-4,TRBV6-5,CASSYSDRENIQYF
TRBJ1-2,TRBV5-1,CASSSEFRQGTSF
TRBJ1-1,TRBV5-6,CASSLTEDRAPKNTEAFF
TRBJ2-1,TRBV5-4,CASSLPSGGSYNEQFF
TRBJ2-7,TRBV27,CASRRVDSYEQYF
TRBJ1-1,TRBV7-9,CASSLDMNTEAFF
TRBJ2-3,TRBV5-1,CASSFRDNTDTQYF
TRBJ2-3,TRBV29-1,CSVVLKSSTDTQYF
TRBJ2-2,TRBV6-1,CASSEVPGGAGRTGELFF
TRBJ2-1,TRBV18,CASSSPARGGDEQFF
TRBJ2-3,TRBV6-5,CASSRTWDTQYF
TRBJ1-2,TRBV7-2,CASSFRTQGRGYTF
TRBJ1-1,TRBV29-1,CSVEGDTRTEAFF
TRBJ1-2,TRBV7-9,CASSLEGAFGYTF
TRBJ1-1,TRBV6-5,CASSYPSGGRGTEAFF
TRBJ2-1,TRBV6-5,CASSYGWEGYNEQFF
TRBJ2-1,TRBV29-1,CSVSLAGYNEQFF
TRBJ2-6,TRBV19,CASSMGTDYGANVLTF
TRBJ2-7,TRBV2,CASSEQGANSYEQYF
TRBJ2-7,TRBV5-1,CASSLAGESYEQYF
TRBJ2-3,TRBV18,CASSRQGQPSTDTQYF
TRBJ2-5,TRBV15,CATSRDTRGSRQIQETQYF
TRBJ2-7,TRBV15,CATSRVSSGPYEQYF
TRBJ2-2,TRBV6-5,CASTPPGRDGELFF
TRBJ1-3,TRBV7-2,CASSQTWSGNTIYF
TRBJ2-4,TRBV7-2,CASSGGRVAKNIQYF